This is a list of T cell receptor beta chains from one sample in a study of human T cells and chemical hapten exposure. TCRdb passed the RACE reads through MiXCR, listing each CDR3 protein once. The table has fewer than 500,000 distinct CDR3 sequences, approximately 5% seen once. This specimen was whole blood, taken in connection with sensitization to the hapten diphenylcyclopropenone (DPC). The receptors here all came from a woman aged 50 to 60 with alopecia areata. Some clones in this sample may be carry-over from other donors' samples. Both conserved end residues are part of each CDR3. D genes are given only for firm matches. Some rows mark clone size as missing; the rest say once, few, many or name a class of expanded clone.

>many|TRBJ1-6|TRBD1|TRBV12-5
TGTGCTAGTGGTTCCAACACGGGACAGGGATGGTGGTCACCCCTCCACTTT
CASGSNTGQGWWSPLHF
>many|TRBJ2-1|-|TRBV11-2
TGTGCCAGCAGCTTAGATCGGCTAGCCGATGAGCAGTTCTTC
CASSLDRLADEQFF
>few|TRBJ2-7|-|TRBV13
TGTGCCAGCAGCTCCACAGACCTTTACGAGCAGTACTTC
CASSSTDLYEQYF
>many|TRBJ1-2|-|TRBV6-2/TRBV6-3
TGTGCCAGCAGCGCCGTCCCGAATGATGGCTACACCTTC
CASSAVPNDGYTF
>-|TRBJ2-4|TRBD2|TRBV20-1
TGCAGTGCTTGGACTAGCGGGACAAAAAACATTCAGTACTTC
CSAWTSGTKNIQYF
>-|TRBJ2-7|-|TRBV19
TGTGCCAGTAGTATCTCTCCCGGTTACGAGCAGTACTTC
CASSISPGYEQYF
>-|TRBJ2-6|-|TRBV2
TGTGCCAGCTCGGGGGATCGATCTGGGGCCAACGTCCTGACTTTC
CASSGDRSGANVLTF
>many|TRBJ1-2|TRBD1|TRBV6-5
TGTGCCAGCAGTTATCTGGGACAGGGGGCGGAGAAGACGTACACCTTC
CASSYLGQGAEKTYTF
>-|TRBJ2-3|TRBD2|TRBV5-1
TGCGCCAGCAGCTTGGATAAGACTAGCGTGACAGATACGCAGTATTTT
CASSLDKTSVTDTQYF
>many|TRBJ2-6|-|TRBV7-2
TGTGCCAGCAGCCTCGGACCGGCTGGGGCCAACGTCCTGACTTTC
CASSLGPAGANVLTF
>few|TRBJ2-7|-|TRBV3-1
TGTGCCAGCAGCTTCCGACAGGTGAGAGAGCAGTACTTC
CASSFRQVREQYF
>-|TRBJ1-1|-|TRBV12-3/TRBV12-4
TGTGCCAGCAGTTTTTGGGGCGCGGGAACTGAAGCTTTCTTT
CASSFWGAGTEAFF
>many|TRBJ1-1|-|TRBV20-1
TGCAGTGCTAGGGGACCTACGAACACTGAAGCTTTCTTT
CSARGPTNTEAFF
>once|TRBJ1-1|-|TRBV10-1
TGCGCCAGCAGTGAGTCACAGGTGAACACTGAAGCTTTCTTT
CASSESQVNTEAFF
>-|TRBJ2-3|TRBD2|TRBV2
TGTGCCAGCAGCGTCCTACCCCTCCTCAGCGGGGACCACACAGATACGCAGTATTTT
CASSVLPLLSGDHTDTQYF